This TCR beta chain is drawn from a study of cytomegalovirus exposure and HLA in healthy donors. Germline V CDR1 and CDR2: SEHNR, FQNEAQ (reference sequence). V was pared by 1 base and J by 0 bases, with 8 bases of the junction left unmatched. The CDR3 has 17 amino acids. The method was immunoSEQ multiplex PCR; TCRdb's version includes in-frame clones alone and lacks a portion of them. The repertoire has fewer than 250,000 clones, more than 75% of them found once; the top ten carry 2% to 2.5%. The V gene is TRBV7-9, the J gene TRBJ1-2, with 7 bases lining up with TRBD1. The sequenced sample consisted of PBMCs. The clonotype was recovered from a woman between 18 and 29 years old in good health and CMV-seropositive. The CDR3 sequence: CASSLETGFLPNYGYTF. In DNA, the CDR3 is TGTGCCAGCAGCTTAGAGACAGGGTTCTTACCTAACTATGGCTACACCTTC.